What follows are 21 T cell receptor beta chains derived from one specimen sequenced in a study of CD8 T cells in Susac syndrome. RNA was extracted with the RNeasy kit, and a quantity of about 0.45 to 1 ug was reverse transcribed using random hexamers. Each CDR3 protein is one row after TCRdb ran MiXCR on the immunoSEQ multiplex PCR reads. This sample has fewer than 150,000 distinct CDR3 sequences, with about 94% found just once. Material for sequencing was CD8+ T cells from PBMCs. These receptors were taken from a human donor in good health.

J is TRBJ1-3 and V is TRBV13, with unresolved D. Germline-derived CDR1 and CDR2 are PRHDT and FYEKMQ (reference sequence). Trimming took 3 bases from V and 1 from J, leaving 7 bases between them. The CDR3 has 14 residues. The DNA of the CDR3 is TGTGCCAGCAGCTTCGGAGGATCTGGAAACACCATATATTTT. Translating gives CASSFGGSGNTIYF.

This chain joins TRBV28 and TRBJ2-7, with D tentatively TRBD2 (5 bases). Between the trimmed V and J ends, which lost 5 bases and 0 bases, there was a span of 14 bases. Germline V gene sequence: CDR1 MDHEN, CDR2 SYDVKM. The CDR3 contains 15 residues. In nucleotides, the CDR3 is TGTGCCAGCAGTCCGACCCCCACTAGCTCCTACGAGCAGTACTTC. Translating it yields CASSPTPTSSYEQYF. Complete variable domain (other parts from reference TRBV28 and TRBJ2-7): DVKVTQSSRYLVKRTGEKVFLECVQDMDHENMFWYRQDPGLGLRLIYFSYDVKMKEKGDIPEGYSVSREKKERFSLILESASTNQTSMYLCASSPTPTSSYEQYFGPGTRLTVT.

The chain recombines TRBV27 with TRBJ2-7, with TRBD2 matching over 12 bases. V was clipped by 3 bases and J by 6 bases; unmatched bases: 3. The CDR3 sequence is 14 residues long. CDR1 is MNHEY, CDR2 SMNVEV, per germline (reference sequence). CDR3 sequence reads: CASSLTSGRGEQYF. CDR3 coding DNA: TGTGCCAGCAGTTTGACTAGCGGGAGAGGCGAGCAGTACTTC.

This rearrangement joins TRBV27 to TRBJ1-5; possibly TRBD1 for D (6 bases). The CDR3 loop spans 13 amino acids. The V gene lost 2 bases and the J gene lost 12 bases, with 14 bases spanning the gap. Germline V gives CDR1 MNHEY, CDR2 SMNVEV (reference sequence). CDR3 region: CASSLGSRQVQHF. CDR3 bases: TGTGCCAGCAGTTTAGGGAGCAGACAGGTCCAGCATTTT.

This chain connects TRBV12-3 or TRBV12-4 to TRBJ2-6; D not resolved. The CDR3 sequence is 16 residues long. Deletions cut 3 bases from V and 0 bases from J, with 9 bases between. Written as DNA, the CDR3 is TGTGCCAGCAGTTTTCCAGGCAGCTCTGGGGCCAACGTCCTGACTTTC. Its protein is CASSFPGSSGANVLTF.

This sequence joins TRBV5-4 and TRBJ1-1; the match to TRBD1 covers 8 bases. Germline lookup yields CDR1 SGHNT and CDR2 YYREEE (reference sequence). This CDR3 is 13 amino acids long. V lost 2 bases, J lost 7 bases, and 4 bases stayed unmatched. CDR3 sequence: CASSFWDRREAFF. CDR3 in DNA: TGTGCCAGCAGCTTCTGGGACAGGCGTGAAGCTTTCTTT.

The rearrangement uses TRBV3-1 and TRBJ2-1; tentative D call: TRBD2 (5 bases). This CDR3 is 13 amino acids long. V was cut by 4 bases and J by 4 bases, with 8 bases left in between. Looked up from germline, CDR1 is LGHDT and CDR2 is YNNKEL (reference sequence). The CDR3 DNA is TGTGCCAGCAGCCTACGGGAATACAATGAGCAGTTCTTC. This encodes CASSLREYNEQFF.

The chain uses TRBV13 and TRBJ2-7; 9 bases align to TRBD1. V dropped 6 bases and J dropped 4; count of bases not matched to a gene: 7. The CDR3 runs to 14 residues. CDR1 and CDR2 from the germline V gene are PRHDT and FYEKMQ (reference sequence). The CDR3 nucleotides are TGTGCCAGCAGTCCGGGACAGGGTTCATACGAGCAGTACTTC. Its translation is CASSPGQGSYEQYF.

The J gene is TRBJ2-1, the V gene TRBV28; D could derive from TRBD1 or TRBD2 (5 bases each). The CDR3 has 15 residues. CDR1 and CDR2 from the germline V gene are MDHEN and SYDVKM. Trimming pared 6 bases from V and 2 bases from J, leaving 14 bases between. CDR3 residues: CASRLWGSAYNEQFF. CDR3 DNA sequence: TGTGCCAGCAGGCTGTGGGGGTCAGCCTACAATGAGCAGTTCTTC.

The rearrangement uses TRBV27 and TRBJ1-1; no clear D. V gave up 3 bases and J gave up 7 bases, with 6 bases separating them. This CDR3 is built from 11 residues. Germline V gene data show CDR1 as MNHEY and CDR2 as SMNVEV (reference sequence). In DNA form, the CDR3 reads TGTGCCAGCAGTTTCCGGAATGAAGCTTTCTTT. It is translated as CASSFRNEAFF.

This clonotype showed up just once. The chain joins TRBV29-1 to TRBJ2-3; 7 bases map to TRBD2. Germline trimming cut 5 bases from V and 5 bases from J; bases unmatched to any gene: 13. Germline CDR1 reads SQVTM; CDR2 reads ANQGSEA. This CDR3 contains 15 residues. As DNA, the CDR3 is TGCAGCGTTTTCGGTATGGCGGGAGTGAGAGATACGCAGTATTTT. It translates to CSVFGMAGVRDTQYF.

The rearrangement joins TRBV27 to TRBJ2-5; D is ambiguous. Germline loops: CDR1 MNHEY, CDR2 SMNVEV (reference sequence). The germline V and J ends were trimmed by 5 bases and 5 bases, with 9 bases remaining between them. The CDR3 totals 12 residues. The chain's CDR3 is CASSPGDETQYF. The DNA of the CDR3 is TGTGCCAGCAGTCCCGGAGATGAGACCCAGTACTTC.

The chain has TRBV9 and TRBJ1-1; the D is unclear. The ends were cut back, 0 bases at V and 3 bases at J, with 9 bases in the middle. Germline V gene data show CDR1 as SGDLS and CDR2 as YYNGEE. The CDR3 contains 14 residues. CDR3 protein: CASSVASGYTEAFF. In nucleotides, the CDR3 is TGTGCCAGCAGCGTAGCCTCCGGGTACACTGAAGCTTTCTTT.

V and J are TRBV28 and TRBJ2-1; 13 bases agree with TRBD2. CDR3 length equals 16 residues. Germline-derived CDR1 and CDR2 are MDHEN and SYDVKM. The V and J ends lost 6 bases and 7 bases, in that order; junction bases with no gene match: 9. The CDR3: CASSRTSGSLRNEQFF. In nucleotides, the CDR3 is TGTGCCAGCAGCCGGACTAGCGGGAGTCTGCGGAATGAGCAGTTCTTC.

This clonotype was observed once. The CDR3 DNA follows: TGTGCCAGCAGTTCCTATTTTGGCTACGAGCAGTACTTC. Its protein is CASSSYFGYEQYF. The chain carries TRBV25-1 and TRBJ2-7; D is undetermined. The CDR3 covers 13 residues. Per the germline V gene, CDR1 is MGHDK and CDR2 is SYGVNS. The germline V and J ends were trimmed by 5 bases and 3 bases, with 11 bases remaining between them.

The V gene is TRBV18, the J gene TRBJ2-1; 8 bases line up with TRBD1. CDR3 size: 15 residues. The junction had 3 bases not matched to a gene; V was cut back by 2 bases and J by 3 bases. CDR1 and CDR2 (germline): KGHSH, LQKENI. The CDR3 protein is CASSPVTGVYNEQFF. The DNA for the CDR3 is TGTGCCAGCTCACCAGTGACAGGGGTCTACAATGAGCAGTTCTTC.

V gene TRBV6-5 combines with J gene TRBJ1-1; maybe TRBD1 (5 bases). V was trimmed by 2 bases and J by 1 base, leaving 8 bases between them. The CDR3 spans 14 residues. CDR1 and CDR2 (germline): MNHEY, SVGAGI. The CDR3 here is CASSYGAANTEAFF. For the CDR3, the DNA is TGTGCCAGCAGTTACGGGGCAGCGAACACTGAAGCTTTCTTT.

The J gene is TRBJ2-5, the V gene TRBV19; D might be TRBD2 (6 bases). Between the trimmed V and J ends, which lost 10 bases and 2 bases, there was a span of 11 bases. CDR1 is LNHDA, CDR2 SQIVND, per germline (reference sequence). The CDR3 has 12 residues. The CDR3: CAIGLRQETQYF. CDR3 bases: TGTGCCATTGGACTACGACAAGAGACCCAGTACTTC.

The chain carries TRBV15 and TRBJ2-3; D is undetermined. This CDR3 has 15 residues. V lost 0 bases and J lost 1, with 8 bases in between. Germline CDR1 and CDR2: LNHNV and YYDKDF (reference sequence). CDR3 nucleotides: TGTGCCACCAGCAGAGATAAGGCGGGCACAGATACGCAGTATTTT. Its protein product is CATSRDKAGTDTQYF.

The V gene is TRBV9, the J gene TRBJ1-1; D is uncertain. Deletions cut 4 bases from V and 10 bases from J, with 11 bases between. The germline CDR1 and CDR2 sequences are SGDLS and YYNGEE. The CDR3 is 11 amino acids. The DNA of the CDR3 is TGTGCCAGCAGCCTGGGCGGTGCAGCTTTCTTT. Residues: CASSLGGAAFF.

This rearrangement joins TRBV3-1 to TRBJ1-2; D is ambiguous. Germline V CDR1 and CDR2: LGHDT, YNNKEL (reference sequence). Trimming took off 2 bases at V and 6 bases at J, with 16 bases between the two ends. The CDR3 is 15 amino acids. The CDR3 DNA is TGTGCCAGCAGCCAATCTGGCAGGCCTGACCATGGCTACACCTTC. Protein: CASSQSGRPDHGYTF.